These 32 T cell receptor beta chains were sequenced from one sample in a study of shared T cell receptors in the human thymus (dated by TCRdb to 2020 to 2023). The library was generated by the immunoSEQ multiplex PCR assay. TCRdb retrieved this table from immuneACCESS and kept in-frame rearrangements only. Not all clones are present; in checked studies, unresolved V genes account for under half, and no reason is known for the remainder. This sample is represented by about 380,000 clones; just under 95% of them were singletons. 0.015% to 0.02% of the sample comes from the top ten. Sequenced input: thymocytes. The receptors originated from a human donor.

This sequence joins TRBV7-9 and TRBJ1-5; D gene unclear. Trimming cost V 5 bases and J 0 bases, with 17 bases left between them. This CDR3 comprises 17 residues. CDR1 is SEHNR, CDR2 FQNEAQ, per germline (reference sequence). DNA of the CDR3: TGTGCCAGCAGCCCAAACCAACCCAAGGATAGCAATCAGCCCCAGCATTTT. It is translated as CASSPNQPKDSNQPQHF. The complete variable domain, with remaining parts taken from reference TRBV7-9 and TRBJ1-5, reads DTGVSQNPRHKITKRGQNVTFRCDPISEHNRLYWYRQTLGQGPEFLTYFQNEAQLEKSRLLSDRFSAERPKGSFSTLEIQRTEQGDSAMYLCASSPNQPKDSNQPQHFGDGTRLSIL.

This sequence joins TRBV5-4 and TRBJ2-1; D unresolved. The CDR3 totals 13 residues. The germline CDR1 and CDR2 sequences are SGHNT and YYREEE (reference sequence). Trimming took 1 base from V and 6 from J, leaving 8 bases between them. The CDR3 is CASSLLGLNEQFF. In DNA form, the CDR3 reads TGTGCCAGCAGCTTGTTGGGCCTCAATGAGCAGTTCTTC.

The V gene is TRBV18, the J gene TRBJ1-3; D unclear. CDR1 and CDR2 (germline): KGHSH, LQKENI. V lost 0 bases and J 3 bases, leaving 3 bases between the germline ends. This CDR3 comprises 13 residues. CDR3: CASSPPGGNTIYF. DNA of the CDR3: TGTGCCAGCTCACCACCGGGTGGAAACACCATATATTTT.

CDR3 coding DNA: TGTGCCAGCAGTTGGGGACGGAAAGAGGTAACAGATACGCAGTATTTT. Translation gives CASSWGRKEVTDTQYF. V gene TRBV27 combines with J gene TRBJ2-3; the D call may be TRBD1 or TRBD2 (5 bases each). Trimming took 4 bases from V and 3 from J, leaving 17 bases between them. The CDR3 totals 16 residues. Germline assignment: CDR1 MNHEY and CDR2 SMNVEV (reference sequence).

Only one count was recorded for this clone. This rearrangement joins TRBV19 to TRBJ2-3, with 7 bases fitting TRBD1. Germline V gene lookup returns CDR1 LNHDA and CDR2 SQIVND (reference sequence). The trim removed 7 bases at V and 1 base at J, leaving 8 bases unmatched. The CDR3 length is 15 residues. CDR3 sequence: CASTIGDSRTDTQYF. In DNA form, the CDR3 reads TGTGCCAGTACCATCGGGGACAGTCGCACAGATACGCAGTATTTT.

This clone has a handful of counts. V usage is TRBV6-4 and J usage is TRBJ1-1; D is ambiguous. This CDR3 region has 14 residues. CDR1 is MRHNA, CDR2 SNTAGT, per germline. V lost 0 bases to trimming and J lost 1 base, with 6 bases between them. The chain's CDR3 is CASSDSWENTEAFF. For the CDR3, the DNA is TGTGCCAGCAGTGACTCTTGGGAGAACACTGAAGCTTTCTTT.

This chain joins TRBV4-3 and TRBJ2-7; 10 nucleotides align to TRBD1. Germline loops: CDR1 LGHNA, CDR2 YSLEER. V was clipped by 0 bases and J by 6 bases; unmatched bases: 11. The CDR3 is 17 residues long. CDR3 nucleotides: TGCGCCAGCAGCCAAGATGCAAGGACAGGGGGGCAGGGCGAGCAGTACTTC. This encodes CASSQDARTGGQGEQYF.

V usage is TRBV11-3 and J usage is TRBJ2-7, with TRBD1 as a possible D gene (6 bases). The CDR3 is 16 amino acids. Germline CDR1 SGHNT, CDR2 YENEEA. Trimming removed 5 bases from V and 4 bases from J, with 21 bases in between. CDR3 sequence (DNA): TGTGCCAGCAGCACCCGCTTAGGGATACAGGGTTACGAGCAGTACTTC. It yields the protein CASSTRLGIQGYEQYF.

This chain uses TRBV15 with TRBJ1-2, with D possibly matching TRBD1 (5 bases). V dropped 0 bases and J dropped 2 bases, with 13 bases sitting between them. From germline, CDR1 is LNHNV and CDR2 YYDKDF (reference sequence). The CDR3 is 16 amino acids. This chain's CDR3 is CATSREQGRQNYGYTF. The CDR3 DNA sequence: TGTGCCACCAGCAGAGAGCAGGGTCGTCAGAACTATGGCTACACCTTC. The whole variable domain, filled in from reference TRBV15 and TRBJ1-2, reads DAMVIQNPRYQVTQFGKPVTLSCSQTLNHNVMYWYQQKSSQAPKLLFHYYDKDFNNEADTPDNFQSRRPNTSFCFLDIRSPGLGDTAMYLCATSREQGRQNYGYTFGSGTRLTVV.

The CDR3 region is CASSLAGPTGGNQPQHF. The CDR3 bases are TGTGCCAGCAGTTTAGCGGGCCCGACAGGGGGTAATCAGCCCCAGCATTTT. This chain connects TRBV27 to TRBJ1-5; 9 bases agree with TRBD1. The CDR3 extends over 17 amino acids. Germline trimming cut 2 bases from V and 4 bases from J; bases unmatched to any gene: 9. Germline CDR1 is MNHEY and CDR2 is SMNVEV (reference sequence).

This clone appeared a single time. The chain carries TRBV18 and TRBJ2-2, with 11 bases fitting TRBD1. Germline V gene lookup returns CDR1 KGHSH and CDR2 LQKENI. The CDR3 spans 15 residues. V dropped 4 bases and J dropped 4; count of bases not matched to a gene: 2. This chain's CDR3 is CASSRGTGGTGELFF. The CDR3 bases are TGTGCCAGCTCACGCGGGACAGGGGGCACCGGGGAGCTGTTTTTT.

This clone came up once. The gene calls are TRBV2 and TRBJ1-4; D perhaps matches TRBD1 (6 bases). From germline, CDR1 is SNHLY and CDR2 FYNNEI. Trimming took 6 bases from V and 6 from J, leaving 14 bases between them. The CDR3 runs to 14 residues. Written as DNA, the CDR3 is TGTGCCAGCAGGTACAGGGAGGAGTATGAAAAACTGTTTTTT. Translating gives CASRYREEYEKLFF.

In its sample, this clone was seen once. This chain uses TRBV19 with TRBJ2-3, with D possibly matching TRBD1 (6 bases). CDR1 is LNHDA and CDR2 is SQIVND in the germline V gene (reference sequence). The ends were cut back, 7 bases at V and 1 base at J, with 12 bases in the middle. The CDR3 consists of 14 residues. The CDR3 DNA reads TGTGCCAGTAACCCGAAGGGGGGCACAGATACGCAGTATTTT. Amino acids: CASNPKGGTDTQYF.

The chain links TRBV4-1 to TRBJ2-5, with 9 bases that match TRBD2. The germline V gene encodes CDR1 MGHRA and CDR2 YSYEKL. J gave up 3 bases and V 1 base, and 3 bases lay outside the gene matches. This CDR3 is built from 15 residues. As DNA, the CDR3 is TGCGCCAGCAGCCAAGGGACTAGCGACAAAGAGACCCAGTACTTC. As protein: CASSQGTSDKETQYF.

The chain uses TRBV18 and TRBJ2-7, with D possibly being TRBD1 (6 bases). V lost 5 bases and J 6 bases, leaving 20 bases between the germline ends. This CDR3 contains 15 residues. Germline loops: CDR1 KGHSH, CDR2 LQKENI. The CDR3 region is CASSTNFRGRIEQYF. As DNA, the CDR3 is TGTGCCAGCTCAACAAACTTCAGGGGTCGCATCGAGCAGTACTTC.

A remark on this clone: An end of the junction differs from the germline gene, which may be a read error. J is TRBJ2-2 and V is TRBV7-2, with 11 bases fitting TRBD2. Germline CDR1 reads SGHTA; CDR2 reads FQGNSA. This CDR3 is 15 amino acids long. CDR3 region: CASSVAGGRVGELFF. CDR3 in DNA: TGTGCCAGCAGCGTAGCGGGAGGGCGAGTCGGGGAGCTGTTTTTT.

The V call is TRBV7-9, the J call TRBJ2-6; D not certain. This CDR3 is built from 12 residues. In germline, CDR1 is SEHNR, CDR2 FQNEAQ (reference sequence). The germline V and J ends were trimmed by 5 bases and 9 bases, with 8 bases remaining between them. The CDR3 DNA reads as TGTGCCAGCAGCCACAGTAACAACGTCCTGACTTTC. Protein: CASSHSNNVLTF.

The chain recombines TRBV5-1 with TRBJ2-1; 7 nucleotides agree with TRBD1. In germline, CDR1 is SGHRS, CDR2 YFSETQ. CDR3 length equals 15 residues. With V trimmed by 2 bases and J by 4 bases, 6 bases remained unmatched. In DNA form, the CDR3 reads TGCGCCAGCAGCTTACAGGGGCAATTTTACAATGAGCAGTTCTTC. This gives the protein CASSLQGQFYNEQFF.

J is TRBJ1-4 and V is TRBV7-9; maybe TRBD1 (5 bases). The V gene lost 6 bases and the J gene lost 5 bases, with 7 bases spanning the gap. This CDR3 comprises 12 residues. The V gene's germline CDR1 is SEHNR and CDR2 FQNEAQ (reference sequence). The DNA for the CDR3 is TGTGCCAGCAGTGGGGGGAATGAAAAACTGTTTTTT. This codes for CASSGGNEKLFF.

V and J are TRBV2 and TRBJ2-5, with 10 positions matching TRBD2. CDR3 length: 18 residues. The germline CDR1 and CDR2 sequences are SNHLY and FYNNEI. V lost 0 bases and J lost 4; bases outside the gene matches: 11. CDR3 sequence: CASSEAPGLADTLETQYF. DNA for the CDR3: TGTGCCAGCAGTGAAGCACCAGGACTAGCGGACACACTAGAGACCCAGTACTTC. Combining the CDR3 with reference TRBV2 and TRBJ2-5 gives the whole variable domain EPEVTQTPSHQVTQMGQEVILRCVPISNHLYFYWYRQILGQKVEFLVSFYNNEISEKSEIFDDQFSVERPDGSNFTLKIRSTKLEDSAMYFCASSEAPGLADTLETQYFGPGTRLLVL.

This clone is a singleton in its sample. CDR3 in amino acids: CASSSLPRPEAFF. The DNA of the CDR3 is TGTGCCAGCAGCTCCTTACCGAGGCCTGAAGCTTTCTTT. The gene calls are TRBV7-2 and TRBJ1-1; D unclear. V was trimmed by 4 bases and J by 6 bases, leaving 12 bases between them. CDR1 and CDR2 (germline): SGHTA, FQGNSA. The CDR3 loop spans 13 amino acids. Full variable domain (outside the CDR3, taken from reference TRBV7-2 and TRBJ1-1): GAGVSQSPSNKVTEKGKDVELRCDPISGHTALYWYRQSLGQGLEFLIYFQGNSAPDKSGLPSDRFSAERTGGSVSTLTIQRTQQEDSAVYLCASSSLPRPEAFFGQGTRLTVV.

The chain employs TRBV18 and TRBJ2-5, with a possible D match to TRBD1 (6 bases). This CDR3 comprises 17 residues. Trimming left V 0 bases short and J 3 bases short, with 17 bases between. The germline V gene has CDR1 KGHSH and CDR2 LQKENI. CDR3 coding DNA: TGTGCCAGCTCACCACCACCGGAACCGGGACAAAAAGAGACCCAGTACTTC. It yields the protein CASSPPPEPGQKETQYF. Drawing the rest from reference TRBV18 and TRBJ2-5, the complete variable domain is NAGVMQNPRHLVRRRGQEARLRCSPMKGHSHVYWYRQLPEEGLKFMVYLQKENIIDESGMPKERFSAEFPKEGPSILRIQQVVRGDSAAYFCASSPPPEPGQKETQYFGPGTRLLVL.

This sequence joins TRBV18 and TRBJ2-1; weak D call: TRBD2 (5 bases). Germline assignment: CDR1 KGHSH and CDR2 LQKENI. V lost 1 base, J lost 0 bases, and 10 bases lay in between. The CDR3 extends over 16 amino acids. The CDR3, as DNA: TGTGCCAGCTCACCACTACTAGGTCCCTCCTACAATGAGCAGTTCTTC. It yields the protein CASSPLLGPSYNEQFF.

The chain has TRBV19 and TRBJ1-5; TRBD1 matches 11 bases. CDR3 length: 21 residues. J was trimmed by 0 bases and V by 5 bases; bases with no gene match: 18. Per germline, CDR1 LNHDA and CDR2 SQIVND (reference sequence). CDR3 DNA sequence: TGTGCCAGTAGTTCCTCTGGGGTAGGACAGGGGGCAAAATATAGCAATCAGCCCCAGCATTTT. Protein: CASSSSGVGQGAKYSNQPQHF.

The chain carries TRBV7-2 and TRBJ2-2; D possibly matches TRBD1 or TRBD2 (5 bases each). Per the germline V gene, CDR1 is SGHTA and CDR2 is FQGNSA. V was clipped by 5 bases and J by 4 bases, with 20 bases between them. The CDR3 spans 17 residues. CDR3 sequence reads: CASSPGGPERITGELFF. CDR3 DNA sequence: TGTGCCAGCAGCCCTGGGGGACCCGAACGGATCACCGGGGAGCTGTTTTTT.

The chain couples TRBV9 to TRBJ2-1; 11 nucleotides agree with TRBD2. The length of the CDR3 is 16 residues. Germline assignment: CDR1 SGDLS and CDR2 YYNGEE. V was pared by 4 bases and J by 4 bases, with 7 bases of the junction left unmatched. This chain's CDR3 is CASSPRPSGRYNEQFF. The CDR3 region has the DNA TGTGCCAGCAGCCCCCGACCTAGCGGGAGGTACAATGAGCAGTTCTTC.

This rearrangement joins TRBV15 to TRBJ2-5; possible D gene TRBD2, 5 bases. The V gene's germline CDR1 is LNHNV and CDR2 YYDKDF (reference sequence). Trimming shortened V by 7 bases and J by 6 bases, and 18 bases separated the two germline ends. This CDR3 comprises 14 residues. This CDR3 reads CATMRESWDQTQYF. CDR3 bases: TGTGCCACCATGAGGGAGAGCTGGGATCAGACCCAGTACTTC. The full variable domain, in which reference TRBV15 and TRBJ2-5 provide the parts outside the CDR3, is DAMVIQNPRYQVTQFGKPVTLSCSQTLNHNVMYWYQQKSSQAPKLLFHYYDKDFNNEADTPDNFQSRRPNTSFCFLDIRSPGLGDTAMYLCATMRESWDQTQYFGPGTRLLVL.

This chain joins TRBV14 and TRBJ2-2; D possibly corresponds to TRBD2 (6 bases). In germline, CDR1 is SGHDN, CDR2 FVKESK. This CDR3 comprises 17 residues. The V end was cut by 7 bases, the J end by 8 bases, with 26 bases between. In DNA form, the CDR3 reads TGTGCCAGCATTGAGGGCTCCAAGTTGGGAGGATTGGGGGAGCTGTTTTTT. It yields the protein CASIEGSKLGGLGELFF.

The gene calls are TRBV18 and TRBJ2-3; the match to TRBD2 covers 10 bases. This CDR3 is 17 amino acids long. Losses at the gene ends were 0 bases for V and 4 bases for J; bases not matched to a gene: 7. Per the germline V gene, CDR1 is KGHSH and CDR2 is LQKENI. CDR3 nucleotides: TGTGCCAGCTCACCACCCTTCAGCGGGAGGGCCTCAGATACGCAGTATTTT. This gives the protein CASSPPFSGRASDTQYF.

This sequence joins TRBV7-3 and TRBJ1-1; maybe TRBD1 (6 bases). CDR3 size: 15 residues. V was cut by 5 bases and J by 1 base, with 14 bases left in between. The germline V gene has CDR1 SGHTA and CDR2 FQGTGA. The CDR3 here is CASSPRGGGNTEAFF. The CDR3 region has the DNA TGTGCCAGCAGCCCACGGGGAGGGGGGAACACTGAAGCTTTCTTT.

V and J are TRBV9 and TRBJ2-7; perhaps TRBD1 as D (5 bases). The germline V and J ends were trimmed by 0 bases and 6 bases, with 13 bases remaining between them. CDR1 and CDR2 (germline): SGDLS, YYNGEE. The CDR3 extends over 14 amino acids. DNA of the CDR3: TGTGCCAGCAGCGTAGAGGGGCAGGGCCGCGAGCAGTACTTC. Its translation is CASSVEGQGREQYF. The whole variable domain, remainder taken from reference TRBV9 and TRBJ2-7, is DSGVTQTPKHLITATGQRVTLRCSPRSGDLSVYWYQQSLDQGLQFLIQYYNGEERAKGNILERFSAQQFPDLHSELNLSSLELGDSALYFCASSVEGQGREQYFGPGTRLTVT.

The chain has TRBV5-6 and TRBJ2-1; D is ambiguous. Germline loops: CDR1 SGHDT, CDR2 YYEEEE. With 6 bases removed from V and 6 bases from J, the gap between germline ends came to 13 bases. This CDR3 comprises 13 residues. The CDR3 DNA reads TGTGCCAGCACCAAGCTCCGTGTCAATGAGCAGTTCTTC. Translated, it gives CASTKLRVNEQFF.